This TCR beta chain originates from a study of molecular identifiers for immune sequencing clone quantification. Study results and caveats: For highly expanded clones, sizes could be underestimated when identical TCR molecules share a barcode.

Losses at the gene ends were 5 bases for V and 6 bases for J; bases not matched to a gene: 15. The germline CDR1 and CDR2 sequences are SGHVS and FNYEAQ. This CDR3 is 18 amino acids long. TCRdb processed the PCR reads anew with MiXCR; each CDR3 protein has one entry. The top ten hold 0.7% to 0.95% of the sample, which has over 550,000 distinct CDR3 sequences, roughly 27% seen once. A CD8+CD4-CCR7+CD45RA+ gate was used to sort naive CD8 T cells. This clonotype occurred a few times. Its target is not known. The TCR was taken from a human donor in good health. Some libraries in this study had Jurkat cell RNA spiked in. The sequenced material came from naive CD8+ T cells from blood, with Jurkat cell RNA spiked in. As to subset: FACS-sorted CD8+CD4-CCR7+CD45RA+ naive T cells. The V gene is TRBV7-6, the J gene TRBJ2-7; 14 bases are shared with TRBD2. In DNA form, the CDR3 reads TGTGCCAGCAGCACGTCTCCCGGGACTAGCGGGGGTCCGGTCGAGCAGTACTTC. It encodes CASSTSPGTSGGPVEQYF.